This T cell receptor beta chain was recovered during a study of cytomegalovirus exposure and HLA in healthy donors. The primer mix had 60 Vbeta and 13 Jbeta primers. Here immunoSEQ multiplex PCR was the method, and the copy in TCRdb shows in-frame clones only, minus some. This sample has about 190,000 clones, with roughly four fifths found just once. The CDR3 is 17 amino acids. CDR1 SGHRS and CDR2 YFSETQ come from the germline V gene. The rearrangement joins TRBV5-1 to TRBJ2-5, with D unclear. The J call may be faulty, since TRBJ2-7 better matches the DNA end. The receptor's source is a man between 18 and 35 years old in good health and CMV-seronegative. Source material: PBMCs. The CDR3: CASSSNPSAGTSYEQYF. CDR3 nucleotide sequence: TGCGCCAGCAGCTCGAATCCTTCTGCAGGTACCTCCTACGAGCAGTACTTC.